This T cell receptor beta chain was observed in a study of T cell responses to AZD1222 COVID-19 vaccine. Findings of the study overall: Among vaccine-associated CD4 TCRs, coverage spanned spike, with dominance at 160-218 and 743-854. There were mostly white British donors and more females than males, and clonal diversity was possibly underestimated. The study sampled repertoires only after the peak T cell response.

Remarks on this clone: Its antigen is undetermined.

Generated by immunoSEQ multiplex PCR, the TCRdb table keeps only in-frame clones and is missing some. The table has 140,000 to 150,000 clones, about nine tenths seen once. Recipients boosted at about 4 weeks or about 12 weeks are pooled. Sequenced material: peripheral blood, taken 28 days after the second AZD1222 dose. The receptor's source is an adult who received the AZD1222 COVID-19 vaccine.

As DNA, the CDR3 is TGTGCCAGTAGTGGTTTGGGGACCAGCGGCGATACGCAGTATTTT. This codes for CASSGLGTSGDTQYF. The V and J genes are TRBV19 and TRBJ2-3; D is tentatively TRBD1 or TRBD2 (5 bases each). The germline V gene has CDR1 LNHDA and CDR2 SQIVND (reference sequence). Trimming took 5 bases from V and 6 from J, leaving 18 bases between them. The CDR3 covers 15 residues.